This TCR beta chain is from a study of early T cells in non-severe SARS-CoV-2 infection. Study information: Sequencing of bulk RNA from unsorted whole blood was done, without chain pairing.

CDR1 is ENHRY and CDR2 is SYGVKD in the germline V gene. The CDR3 spans 14 residues. Trimming took off 10 bases at V and 0 bases at J, with 16 bases between the two ends. In its sample, this clonotype was seen a few times. Unique molecular identifier tags were affixed to discrete cDNA molecules. A single record per CDR3 protein comes from TCRdb applying MiXCR to the 5' RACE reads. The sample lists fewer than 75,000 distinct CDR3 sequences, roughly a fifth seen once, with approximately 17% in the top ten. The sequencing used whole blood, collected at baseline. V is TRBV10-3 and J is TRBJ2-7; maybe TRBD1 (6 bases). This clonotype was sampled from an adult who was a healthcare worker with PCR-confirmed SARS-CoV-2 infection or an uninfected control (not recorded which). The CDR3 DNA reads TGTGCCACGATGGAAAGGGACAACTCCTACGAGCAGTACTTC. Residues: CATMERDNSYEQYF.